The source of this T cell receptor beta chain is a study of blood T cell repertoires in COVID-19. The repertoire was sequenced with immunoSEQ multiplex PCR; TCRdb's copy has only in-frame clones and lacks some. The table lists under 300,000 clones, 80% to 90% of them singletons, with 2.4% in the top ten. The TCR was taken from a woman between 18 and 30 years old who had recovered from COVID-19. The sequencing sample was made of PBMCs or T cells enriched from blood (not recorded which).

The CDR3 sequence: CASSEPGVRLGYTF. In nucleotides, the CDR3 is TGTGCCAGCAGTGAACCGGGGGTTAGGTTGGGCTACACCTTC. The chain couples TRBV2 to TRBJ1-2, with TRBD1 as a possible D gene (5 bases). The CDR3 loop spans 14 amino acids. In germline, CDR1 is SNHLY, CDR2 FYNNEI. V was trimmed by 2 bases and J by 8 bases, leaving 15 bases between them.